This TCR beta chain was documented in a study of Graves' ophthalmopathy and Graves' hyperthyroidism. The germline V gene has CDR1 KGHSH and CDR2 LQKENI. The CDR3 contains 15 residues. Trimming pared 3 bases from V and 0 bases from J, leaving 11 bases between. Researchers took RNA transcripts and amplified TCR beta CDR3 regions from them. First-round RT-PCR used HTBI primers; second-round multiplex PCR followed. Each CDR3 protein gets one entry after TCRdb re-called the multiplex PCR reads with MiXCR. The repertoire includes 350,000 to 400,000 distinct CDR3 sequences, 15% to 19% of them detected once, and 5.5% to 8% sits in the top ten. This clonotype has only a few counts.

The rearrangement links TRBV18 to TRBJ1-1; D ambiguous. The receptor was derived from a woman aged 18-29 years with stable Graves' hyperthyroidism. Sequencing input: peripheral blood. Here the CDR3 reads CASSPPKIMNTEAFF. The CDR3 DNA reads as TGTGCCAGCTCACCCCCTAAAATCATGAACACTGAAGCTTTCTTT.